This paragraph covers one TCR beta chain sequence. Its antigen remains unidentified. Per-base quality was not reported, and no clone a single base away is much larger than it. These data come from a study of TIL therapy for anti-PD-1-resistant metastatic lung cancer (dated by TCRdb to the early 2020s). With respect to the entire study: Enrolled patients had a median age of around 49 years (range 38-75) and a median tumor PD-L1 proportion score of approximately 6%. Most of the cohort had lung adenocarcinoma, a handful of tumors were EGFR-mutant and two were ALK-rearranged, and half of the patients were current or former smokers. A median non-synonymous tumor mutation burden of approximately 1.5 mutations per megabase was determined across the cohort by whole-exome sequencing. T cell receptor beta sequencing of tumor and peripheral blood served to follow clonotypes across the tumor, the expanded TIL product, and serial blood samples.

Results the study describes overall, beyond this receptor: Because the cohort was highly selected, with more treatment-naive, never-smoker and oncogene-addicted patients than is typical, generalizability is limited. Clonal turnover during TIL culture was high, and many clones enriched in the product were not detected in the baseline tumor, suggesting clonal contraction rather than faithful expansion. The study protocol defined all tumor marker inferences as exploratory. Higher clonality and lower diversity were observed in expanded TIL cultures than in baseline intratumoral T cells (median clonality approximately 6.4% vs 31%, p < 0.0001).

The time point label, as the study defines it: pre-treatment sample, taken before nivolumab and TIL therapy. Excised metastases, mostly pleural nodules or supraclavicular lymph nodes, were used as baseline tumor samples and were taken from the same resection from which TIL were grown. Tumors were harvested prior to any PD-1/PD-L1 blockade, after which nivolumab was administered to patients, and lymphodepletion, expanded TIL infusion and IL-2 were given to patients who progressed. A phase I trial run at two centers enrolled adults with stage 4 NSCLC between 2017 and January 2020. The samples were obtained from a phase I trial that was single-arm and open-label and tested tumor-infiltrating lymphocyte therapy combined with nivolumab in advanced non-small cell lung cancer. Parts of each resected tumor were snap-frozen in liquid nitrogen and kept at -80 degrees C. Using laser-capture macrodissection, tumor regions of interest were selected on H&E sections, then pulverized into approximately 15 mg aliquots and extracted using Qiagen Allprep kits.

The CDR3 covers 15 residues, taking in both the cysteine and the phenylalanine. Of all the DNA, just the CDR3 is kept, 45 bases in frame from base 1. The germline V gene yields MNHNS for CDR1 and SASEGT for CDR2. Trimming at the junction amounts to 3 bases on V and 2 bases on J, and the germline ends lie 12 bases apart. TCR beta CDR3 regions were amplified from genomic DNA by bias-controlled multiplex PCR with the immunoSEQ v3 hsTCRB kit. The TCR libraries were sequenced on an Illumina NextSeq 500 to about 2 million read pairs for survey level or about 4.5-6.5 million read pairs for deep level. The authors' pipeline ran thus. The immunoSEQ Analyzer software assigned V, D and J genes, filtered out non-productive sequences, and reported clonality. Repertoires were compared using productive Simpson clonality and Morisita overlap index of productive TRB rearrangements between infused TIL and blood. This is the immuneACCESS table as TCRdb keeps it, with only in-frame sequences that have V and J called. A part of the clones is gone; compared with another copy, unresolved V genes explain less than half, and the rest is unexplained. That table is the source of V, J and clone size, and D and trimming were worked out from the DNA. This sample gives approximately 95,000 clones in total; just over 65% of them show up just once. Of the sample, approximately 11% falls within the top ten clones.

This receptor chain uses TRBV6-1 and TRBJ2-3; TRBD1 is a weak D gene call, 6 bases matching. This clonotype originated in a person between 25 and 80 years old with non-small cell lung cancer. The starting material was tumor tissue, obtained at baseline. The CDR3 is CASSELTGITDTQYF. The sequenced DNA: TGTGCCAGCAGTGAGTTGACAGGTATCACAGATACGCAGTATTTT.